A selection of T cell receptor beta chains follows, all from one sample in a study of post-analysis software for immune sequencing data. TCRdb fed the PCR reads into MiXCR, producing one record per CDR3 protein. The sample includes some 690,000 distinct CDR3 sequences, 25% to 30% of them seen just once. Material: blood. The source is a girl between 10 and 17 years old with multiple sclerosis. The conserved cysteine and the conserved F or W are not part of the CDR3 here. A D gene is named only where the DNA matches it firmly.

CDR3: ASSLPGTLRGTEAF
D: NA
J: TRBJ1-1
V: TRBV11-1

CDR3: ASSYFQTLNTEAF
D: NA
J: TRBJ1-1
V: TRBV6-5

CDR3: ASSVAMGGALVDEQY
D: NA
J: NA
V: TRBV9

CDR3: ASSALWGSNQPQH
D: NA
J: TRBJ1-5
V: TRBV27

CDR3: ASSSPVLLAGVPGTQY
D: TRBD2
J: TRBJ2-3
V: TRBV11-2

CDR3: ASSSPGQAPSSYEQY
D: NA
J: TRBJ2-7
V: TRBV28

CDR3: AISETGSSYNEQF
D: NA
J: TRBJ2-1
V: TRBV10-3

CDR3: ASSHTGGARSYEQY
D: NA
J: NA
V: TRBV11-2

CDR3: ASSGRDRGTQPQH
D: TRBD1
J: TRBJ1-5
V: TRBV6-6

CDR3: ASSPWSSGRGYEQY
D: TRBD2
J: NA
V: TRBV28

CDR3: ATSRAPDSGTEAF
D: NA
J: TRBJ1-1
V: TRBV15

CDR3: SVSLGGRGDTQY
D: NA
J: TRBJ2-3
V: TRBV29-1

CDR3: ASSYPKHQGLNTEAF
D: NA
J: TRBJ1-1
V: TRBV6-6

CDR3: ASSVEKVGRAGYEQY
D: NA
J: TRBJ2-7
V: TRBV9

CDR3: ASSSSWVSTDTQY
D: NA
J: TRBJ2-3
V: TRBV11-2

CDR3: ASSLVGQGVGYT
D: TRBD1
J: TRBJ1-2
V: TRBV5-4

CDR3: ASSPYGAGYT
D: NA
J: TRBJ1-2
V: TRBV6-5

CDR3: SARLAGASYEQY
D: TRBD2
J: TRBJ2-7
V: TRBV20-1

CDR3: ASSPGPGREAKNIQY
D: NA
J: TRBJ2-4
V: TRBV7-2

CDR3: SARDLRGTLEEQY
D: NA
J: TRBJ2-5
V: TRBV20-1

CDR3: ASSARTPLAGGEQF
D: TRBD2
J: TRBJ2-1
V: TRBV7-2

CDR3: ASSQEEGSFIADTQY
D: NA
J: TRBJ2-3
V: TRBV4-1

CDR3: AISESTGRLGEAF
D: NA
J: TRBJ1-1
V: TRBV10-3

CDR3: ATQGGGSTDTQY
D: NA
J: TRBJ2-3
V: TRBV10-3

CDR3: ASSSTGERRETQY
D: NA
J: TRBJ2-5
V: TRBV5-4

CDR3: ASSSFIYSSPLH
D: NA
J: TRBJ1-6
V: TRBV6-5

CDR3: ASSSTSGGANEQF
D: TRBD2
J: TRBJ2-1
V: TRBV12-3/TRBV12-4

CDR3: ASSQEAGTSTDTQY
D: TRBD2
J: TRBJ2-3
V: TRBV4-1

CDR3: ASSSGTSYEQY
D: NA
J: TRBJ2-7
V: TRBV6-5

CDR3: SARLSGRVGPGDTQY
D: NA
J: TRBJ2-3
V: TRBV20-1

CDR3: ASSLVAGLAGGSGTQY
D: TRBD2
J: TRBJ2-5
V: TRBV7-2

CDR3: SVPSPGGWYEQY
D: TRBD2
J: TRBJ2-7
V: TRBV29-1

CDR3: ASSQDWAADEAF
D: NA
J: TRBJ1-1
V: TRBV4-1

CDR3: SARSMGQMRGYT
D: NA
J: TRBJ1-2
V: TRBV20-1

CDR3: ASSLMGSQETQY
D: NA
J: TRBJ2-5
V: TRBV7-2

CDR3: ASSLAPMNTEAF
D: NA
J: TRBJ1-1
V: TRBV7-9

CDR3: SARRVAGGRTDTQY
D: TRBD2
J: TRBJ2-3
V: TRBV20-1

CDR3: ASSFVISGYNEQF
D: NA
J: TRBJ2-1
V: TRBV28

CDR3: SVAPGLAFNEQY
D: TRBD2
J: TRBJ2-7
V: TRBV20-1

CDR3: SAGPPPDTQY
D: NA
J: TRBJ2-3
V: TRBV20-1